Described below is a single TCR beta chain sequence and its context. Treatment denoted: preoperative locoregional IRX-2 cytokine immunotherapy. The sample belongs to a study of preoperative IRX-2 immunotherapy in early breast cancer. The repertoire was sequenced with immunoSEQ multiplex PCR; TCRdb's copy has only in-frame clones and lacks some. The table shows 30,000 to 35,000 clones, with about 95% occurring only once. The CDR3 covers 16 residues. Per germline, CDR1 LNHDA and CDR2 SQIVND (reference sequence). V gave up 5 bases and J gave up 4 bases; unmatched junction bases: 10. Collection took place from a patient treated with IRX-2 immunotherapy. The receptor was derived from a human donor with breast cancer. This sequence joins TRBV19 and TRBJ2-3; 9 bases agree with TRBD1. The CDR3 bases are TGTGCCAGTAGTCTCATCTTGGGACAGGGAGCAGATACGCAGTATTTT. Translation gives CASSLILGQGADTQYF. The full variable domain, rest sourced from reference TRBV19 and TRBJ2-3, is DGGITQSPKYLFRKEGQNVTLSCEQNLNHDAMYWYRQDPGQGLRLIYYSQIVNDFQKGDIAEGYSVSREKKESFPLTVTSAQKNPTAFYLCASSLILGQGADTQYFGPGTRLTVL.